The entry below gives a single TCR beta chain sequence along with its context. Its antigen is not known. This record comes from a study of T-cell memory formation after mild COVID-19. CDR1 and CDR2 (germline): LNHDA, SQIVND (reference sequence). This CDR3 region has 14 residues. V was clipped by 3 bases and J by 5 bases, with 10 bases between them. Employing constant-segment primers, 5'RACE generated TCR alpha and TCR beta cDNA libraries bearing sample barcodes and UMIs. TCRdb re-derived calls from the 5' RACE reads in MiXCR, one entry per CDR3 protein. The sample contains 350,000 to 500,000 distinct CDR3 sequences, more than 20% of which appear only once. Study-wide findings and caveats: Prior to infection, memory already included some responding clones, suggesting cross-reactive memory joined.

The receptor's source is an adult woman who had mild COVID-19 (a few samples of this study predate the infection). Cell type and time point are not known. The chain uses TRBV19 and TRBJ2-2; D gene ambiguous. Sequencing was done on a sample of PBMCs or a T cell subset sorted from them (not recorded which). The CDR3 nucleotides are TGTGCCAGTAGTATTAAGGACGGTACCGGGGAGCTGTTTTTT. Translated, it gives CASSIKDGTGELFF.